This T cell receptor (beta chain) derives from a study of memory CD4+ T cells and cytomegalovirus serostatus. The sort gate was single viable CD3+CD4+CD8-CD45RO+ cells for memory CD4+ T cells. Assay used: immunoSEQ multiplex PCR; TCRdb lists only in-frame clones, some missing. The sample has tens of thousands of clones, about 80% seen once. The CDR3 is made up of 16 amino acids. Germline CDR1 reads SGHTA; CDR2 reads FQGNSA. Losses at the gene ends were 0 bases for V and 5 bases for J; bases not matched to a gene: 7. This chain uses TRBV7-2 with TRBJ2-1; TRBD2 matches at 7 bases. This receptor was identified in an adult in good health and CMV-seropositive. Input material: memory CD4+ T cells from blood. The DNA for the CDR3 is TGTGCCAGCAGCTTAGCGGTGGGACTACCCAACAATGAGCAGTTCTTC. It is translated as CASSLAVGLPNNEQFF. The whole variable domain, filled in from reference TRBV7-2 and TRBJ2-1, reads GAGVSQSPSNKVTEKGKDVELRCDPISGHTALYWYRQSLGQGLEFLIYFQGNSAPDKSGLPSDRFSAERTGGSVSTLTIQRTQQEDSAVYLCASSLAVGLPNNEQFFGPGTRLTVL.